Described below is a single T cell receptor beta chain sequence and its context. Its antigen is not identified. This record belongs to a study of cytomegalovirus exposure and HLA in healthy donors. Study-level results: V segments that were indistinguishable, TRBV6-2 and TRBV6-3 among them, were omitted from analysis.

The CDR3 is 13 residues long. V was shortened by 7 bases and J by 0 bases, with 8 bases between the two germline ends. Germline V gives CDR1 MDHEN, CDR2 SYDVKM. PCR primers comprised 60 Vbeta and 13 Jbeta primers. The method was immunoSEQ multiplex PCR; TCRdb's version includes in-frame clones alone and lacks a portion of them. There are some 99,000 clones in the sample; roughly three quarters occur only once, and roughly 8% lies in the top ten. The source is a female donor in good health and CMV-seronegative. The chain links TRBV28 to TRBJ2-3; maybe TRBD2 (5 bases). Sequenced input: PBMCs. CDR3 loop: CASKDSSTDTQYF. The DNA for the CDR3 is TGTGCCAGCAAGGACTCTAGCACAGATACGCAGTATTTT.